These 20 T cell receptor beta chains share one sample of origin, sequenced in a study of blood T cell repertoires in COVID-19. Sequencing was performed with immunoSEQ multiplex PCR; in TCRdb, only in-frame clones are kept and a portion is missing. The sample carries roughly 180,000 clones, roughly 80% recorded once. The sequenced sample was peripheral blood. All receptors come from a man aged 55 to 69 with active or convalescent COVID-19.

The genes are TRBV5-5 and TRBJ2-5; D may be TRBD1 (5 bases). V gave up 0 bases and J gave up 4 bases, with 10 bases separating them. Germline V gene data show CDR1 as SGHKS and CDR2 as YYEKEE (reference sequence). This CDR3 is 14 amino acids long. CDR3 sequence reads: CASSLGQWGETQYF. CDR3 nucleotide sequence: TGTGCCAGCAGCTTGGGACAGTGGGGAGAGACCCAGTACTTC.

This clone was found many times. The chain joins TRBV9 to TRBJ1-2; maybe TRBD1 (5 bases). The germline V gene has CDR1 SGDLS and CDR2 YYNGEE. V was shortened by 3 bases and J by 8 bases, with 11 bases between the two germline ends. The CDR3 runs 12 residues. This chain's CDR3 is CASSERGGGYTF. The CDR3 nucleotides read TGTGCCAGCAGCGAAAGGGGCGGAGGCTACACCTTC.

This clone was counted between two and nine times. This same CDR3 is encoded by further DNA sequences in the sample. The chain uses TRBV18 and TRBJ1-2; the match to TRBD1 covers 9 bases. CDR1 and CDR2 from the germline V gene are KGHSH and LQKENI. The CDR3 has 14 residues. Trimming took 3 bases from V and 6 from J; bases not matched to a gene: 5. CDR3 sequence: CASSPRDRADGYTF. The CDR3 DNA reads TGTGCCAGCTCACCTAGGGACAGGGCGGATGGCTACACCTTC.

This sequence joins TRBV11-2 and TRBJ2-1, with TRBD2 matching 10 bases. Losses at the gene ends were 3 bases for V and 7 bases for J; bases not matched to a gene: 9. CDR3 length equals 16 residues. Germline V gene lookup returns CDR1 SGHAT and CDR2 FQNNGV. The CDR3 loop is CASSLWEREGGNEQFF. For the CDR3, the DNA is TGTGCCAGCAGCTTGTGGGAGCGGGAGGGTGGGAATGAGCAGTTCTTC.

The chain has TRBV5-1 and TRBJ2-3; TRBD2 aligns across 9 bases. The germline CDR1 and CDR2 sequences are SGHRS and YFSETQ. This CDR3 comprises 15 residues. V shed 3 bases and J 1 base; nucleotides not matched to a gene: 3. CDR3 sequence reads: CASSSPSGGTDTQYF. CDR3 bases: TGCGCCAGCAGCTCACCTAGCGGGGGCACAGATACGCAGTATTTT.

The chain carries TRBV5-6 and TRBJ2-1; tentative D call: TRBD2 (6 bases). This CDR3 has 16 residues. Germline V CDR1 and CDR2: SGHDT, YYEEEE. V lost 0 bases and J 2 bases, leaving 12 bases between the germline ends. The CDR3 region has the DNA TGTGCCAGCAGCTTGGATGGCGGGGCTACCTACAATGAGCAGTTCTTC. Its protein is CASSLDGGATYNEQFF. The full variable domain, completed using reference TRBV5-6 and TRBJ2-1, is DAGVTQSPTHLIKTRGQQVTLRCSPKSGHDTVSWYQQALGQGPQFIFQYYEEEERQRGNFPDRFSGHQFPNYSSELNVNALLLGDSALYLCASSLDGGATYNEQFFGPGTRLTVL.

About this clone itself: Other DNA variants within this sample encode the same CDR3. The V call is TRBV11-2, the J call TRBJ1-1; the D is unclear. The germline CDR1 and CDR2 sequences are SGHAT and FQNNGV. CDR3 length equals 12 residues. Between the trimmed V and J ends, which lost 3 bases and 4 bases, there was a span of 6 bases. The CDR3 DNA is TGTGCCAGCAGCTTCCGGAGCACTGAAGCTTTCTTT. It translates to CASSFRSTEAFF.

This chain links TRBV2 with TRBJ2-3; D may be TRBD2 (6 bases). Germline V CDR1 and CDR2: SNHLY, FYNNEI. The V and J ends lost 11 bases and 0 bases respectively, with 15 bases between them. The CDR3 loop spans 14 amino acids. As DNA, the CDR3 is TGTGCCGCAAAACGAGGGACTAGCACAGATACGCAGTATTTT. Translated, it gives CAAKRGTSTDTQYF.

The chain has TRBV3-1 (or the pseudogene TRBV3-2) and TRBJ2-1; 10 bases map to TRBD2. The CDR3 contains 15 residues. Trimming at V came to 3 bases and at J to 8 bases, leaving 7 bases not matched to a gene. Germline V lookup: CDR1 LGHDT, CDR2 YNNKEL (reference sequence). The CDR3 sequence: CASSQTGLARDEQFF. The CDR3 coding sequence is TGTGCCAGCAGCCAGACGGGACTAGCGCGCGATGAGCAGTTCTTC.

The gene calls are TRBV5-1 and TRBJ2-4; D possibly corresponds to TRBD1 (6 bases). Germline CDR1 reads SGHRS; CDR2 reads YFSETQ. Deletions cut 0 bases from V and 8 bases from J, with 12 bases between. The CDR3 consists of 14 residues. Written as DNA, the CDR3 is TGCGCCAGCAGCTTGGAAGGGGGAGTGGACATTCAGTACTTC. Translating gives CASSLEGGVDIQYF.

This clone was seen just once. This chain links TRBV11-2 with TRBJ2-2; a weak D match, TRBD2 (6 bases). Germline V gene data show CDR1 as SGHAT and CDR2 as FQNNGV. The CDR3 spans 16 residues. Trimming pared 3 bases from V and 5 bases from J, leaving 16 bases between. In DNA form, the CDR3 reads TGTGCCAGCAGCTTTAGACGGGGACTTCCTACCGGGGAGCTGTTTTTT. Translating it yields CASSFRRGLPTGELFF.

The chain carries TRBV2 and TRBJ1-4, with D uncertain. The CDR3 is 15 amino acids. Germline V gene lookup returns CDR1 SNHLY and CDR2 FYNNEI. Trimming cost V 6 bases and J 3 bases, with 14 bases left between them. The DNA of the CDR3 is TGTGCCAGCAGCCCCTTGGAGGGCTCTAATGAAAAACTGTTTTTT. This encodes CASSPLEGSNEKLFF.

The chain joins TRBV2 to TRBJ1-1, with D uncertain. CDR3 length: 13 residues. V was trimmed by 6 bases and J by 0 bases, leaving 8 bases between them. Looked up from germline, CDR1 is SNHLY and CDR2 is FYNNEI. The CDR3 sequence: CASRRGMNTEAFF. CDR3 bases: TGTGCCAGCAGACGGGGAATGAACACTGAAGCTTTCTTT.

The CDR3 region is CASSRPAGRYNEQFF. Written as DNA, the CDR3 is TGTGCCAGCAGTCGCCCAGCGGGCCGCTACAATGAGCAGTTCTTC. The rearrangement uses TRBV27 and TRBJ2-1, with TRBD2 as a possible D gene (6 bases). The V end lost 5 bases, the J end lost 3 bases, and 14 bases lay between the germline ends. The CDR3 runs 15 residues. Germline V gene sequence: CDR1 MNHEY, CDR2 SMNVEV (reference sequence).

At least ten counts were recorded for this clone. The V gene is TRBV18, the J gene TRBJ2-7; a weak D match, TRBD2 (5 bases). CDR1 and CDR2 from the germline V gene are KGHSH and LQKENI. V shed 4 bases and J shed 6 bases, with 16 bases lying between them. This CDR3 is built from 14 residues. This CDR3 reads CASSLSSARGEQYF. CDR3 nucleotide sequence: TGTGCCAGCTCACTATCAAGTGCCCGGGGCGAGCAGTACTTC.

This clone was seen more than once but under ten times. J is TRBJ2-2 and V is TRBV4-3; 8 bases are a match to TRBD1. Germline V CDR1 and CDR2: LGHNA, YSLEER. This CDR3 contains 16 residues. J was trimmed by 5 bases and V by 4 bases; bases with no gene match: 9. The CDR3 DNA follows: TGCGCCAGCAGCCTAGGGGCAGGGGGCGTAACCGGGGAGCTGTTTTTT. Translation: CASSLGAGGVTGELFF.

CDR3 nucleotides: TGTGCCAGCAGCTTAGGGACAGGGCACACCGGGGAGCTGTTTTTT. It is translated as CASSLGTGHTGELFF. This chain uses TRBV7-7 with TRBJ2-2; 8 bases agree with TRBD1. The CDR3 runs to 15 residues. The junction had 1 base not matched to a gene; V was cut back by 1 base and J by 3 bases. Germline values: CDR1 SSHAT, CDR2 FNYEAQ (reference sequence).

The rearrangement uses TRBV5-4 and TRBJ1-3; TRBD1 matches 9 bases. The CDR3 is 15 amino acids. Germline-derived CDR1 and CDR2 are SGHNT and YYREEE (reference sequence). The trim removed 4 bases at V and 3 bases at J, leaving 5 bases unmatched. CDR3 in amino acids: CASSPDRGGGNTIYF. The CDR3 region has the DNA TGTGCCAGCAGCCCGGACAGGGGCGGTGGAAACACCATATATTTT.

The J gene is TRBJ2-7, the V gene TRBV19, with D maybe TRBD1 (7 bases). Germline V gene sequence: CDR1 LNHDA, CDR2 SQIVND (reference sequence). Deletions cut 5 bases from V and 8 bases from J, with 22 bases between. This CDR3 is built from 15 residues. Here the CDR3 reads CASSGGGQNGAKQYF. CDR3 nucleotides: TGTGCCAGTAGTGGAGGGGGACAGAACGGCGCGAAGCAGTACTTC.

The chain links TRBV7-5 to TRBJ2-3; the DNA was not compared with TRBD2, the D call given in the table. TRBV7-5 is labeled a pseudogene. The CDR3 contains 16 residues. The DNA of the CDR3 is TGTGTCAGACAGCGAGGGACTAGCGATAGCACAGATACGCAGTATTTT. Translating it yields CVRQRGTSDSTDTQYF.